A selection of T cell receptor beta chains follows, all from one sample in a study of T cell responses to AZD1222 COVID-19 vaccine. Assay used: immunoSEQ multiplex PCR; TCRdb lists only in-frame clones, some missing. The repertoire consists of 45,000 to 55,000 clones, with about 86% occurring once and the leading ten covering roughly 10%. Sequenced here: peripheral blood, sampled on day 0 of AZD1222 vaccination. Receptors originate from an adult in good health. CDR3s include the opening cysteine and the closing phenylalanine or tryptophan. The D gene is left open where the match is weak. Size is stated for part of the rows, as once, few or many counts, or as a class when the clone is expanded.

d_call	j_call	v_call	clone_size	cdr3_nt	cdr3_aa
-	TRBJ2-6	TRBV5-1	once	TGCGCCAGCAGCTTACCTGACGGGGCCAACGTCCTGACTTTC	CASSLPDGANVLTF
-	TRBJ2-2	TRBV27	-	TGTGCCAGCAGTATCGCGAACACCGGGGAGCTGTTTTTT	CASSIANTGELFF
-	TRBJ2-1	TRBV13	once	TGTGCCAGCAGCTTTGGTGTGACAGATAACAATGAGCAGTTCTTC	CASSFGVTDNNEQFF
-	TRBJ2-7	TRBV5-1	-	TGCGCCAGCAGCTTGTCGAGCTCCGGTAAAAACGAGCAGTACTTC	CASSLSSSGKNEQYF
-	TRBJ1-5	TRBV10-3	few	TGTGCCATCAGTCAAGGACGGGATAGCAATCAGCCCCAGCATTTT	CAISQGRDSNQPQHF
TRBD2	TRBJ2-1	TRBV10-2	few	TGCGCCAGCAGGGGACTAGCGGGGGGCCGCAGGGTCAATGAGCAGTTCTTC	CASRGLAGGRRVNEQFF
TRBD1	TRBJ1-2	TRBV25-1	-	TGTGCCAGCAGGAGGACAGGGTTGGAAGGCTACACCTTC	CASRRTGLEGYTF
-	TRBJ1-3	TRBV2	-	TGTGCCAGCAGTGATTTGGCCACTTTCTCTGGAAACACCATATATTTT	CASSDLATFSGNTIYF
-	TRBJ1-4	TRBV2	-	TGTGCCAGCATTAGAGGGGGGTCTAATGAAAAACTGTTTTTT	CASIRGGSNEKLFF
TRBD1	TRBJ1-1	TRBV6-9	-	TGTGCCAGCAGTCAACAGGGGGCGCGGACTGAAGCTTTCTTT	CASSQQGARTEAFF
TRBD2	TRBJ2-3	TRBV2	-	TGTGCCAGCGGCAGGATGGGAGTAGCGGGGGAAGATACGCAGTATTTT	CASGRMGVAGEDTQYF
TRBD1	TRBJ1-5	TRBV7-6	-	TGTGCCAGCAGCGTAGGACAGGGGGCAGGTCAGCCCCAGCATTTT	CASSVGQGAGQPQHF
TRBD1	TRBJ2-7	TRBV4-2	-	TGTGCCAGCAGCCAAGACCGCCAGGGGGCTAGCGAGCAGTACTTC	CASSQDRQGASEQYF
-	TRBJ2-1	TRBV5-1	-	TGCGCCAGCAGCTTCGGGACTCTCAATGAGCAGTTCTTC	CASSFGTLNEQFF
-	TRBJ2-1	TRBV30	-	TGTGCCTGGAGTTCAGACCGGACTTTTCGCAGACTCAATGAGCAGTTCTTC	CAWSSDRTFRRLNEQFF
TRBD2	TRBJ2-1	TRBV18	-	TGTGCCAGCTCACCCGCGGGAGACTCCTACAATGAGCAGTTCTTC	CASSPAGDSYNEQFF
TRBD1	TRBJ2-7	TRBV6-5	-	TGTGCCAGCAGTTACGGACAGGGAGTGTACGAGCAGTACTTC	CASSYGQGVYEQYF
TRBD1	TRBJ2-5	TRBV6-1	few	TGTGCCAGCAGTGAAGCGGCAGGGGGCAGGAGGGCCCAGTACTTC	CASSEAAGGRRAQYF
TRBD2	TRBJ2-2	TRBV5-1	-	TGCGCCAGCAGCTTAGAAACTAGCGGGTCCGGGGAGCTGTTTTTT	CASSLETSGSGELFF
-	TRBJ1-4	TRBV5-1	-	TGCGCCAGCAGTTCAGGGAGCGGTCATGAAAAACTGTTTTTT	CASSSGSGHEKLFF
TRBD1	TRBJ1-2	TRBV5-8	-	TGTGCCAGCAGCAAGGGGACAGCTAACTATGGCTACACCTTC	CASSKGTANYGYTF
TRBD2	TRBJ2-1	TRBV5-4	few	TGTGCCAGCAGCACCCCCTCCGGGAGGGCCTACAATGAGCAGTTCTTC	CASSTPSGRAYNEQFF
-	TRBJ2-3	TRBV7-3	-	TGTGCCAGCAGCTCCTCCTATGGTACGCAGTATTTT	CASSSSYGTQYF
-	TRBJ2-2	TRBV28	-	TGTGCCAGCAGTCTGACAGCCCTCGCGAACACCGGGGAGCTGTTTTTT	CASSLTALANTGELFF
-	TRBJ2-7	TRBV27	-	TGTGCCAGCAGCCTTCTCCCCGACTCCCGTGACGAGCAGTACTTC	CASSLLPDSRDEQYF
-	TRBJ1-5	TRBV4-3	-	TGCGCCAGCAGCCAAGACTCAGGGCCCAATCAGCCCCAGCATTTT	CASSQDSGPNQPQHF
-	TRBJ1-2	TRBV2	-	TGTGCCAGCAGGAAGCCAACAGGGTTTGAAGGCTACACCTTC	CASRKPTGFEGYTF
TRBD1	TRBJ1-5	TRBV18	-	TGTGCCAGCTCACACCAGGACAGGGCCAAGCAGCCCCAGCATTTT	CASSHQDRAKQPQHF
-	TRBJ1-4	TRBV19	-	TGTGCCAGTAGTATAGGACAGACCCGCGAAAAACTGTTTTTT	CASSIGQTREKLFF
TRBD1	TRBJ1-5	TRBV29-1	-	TGCAGCGTAGGGACAGGGACTAACGTCAATCAGCCCCAGCATTTT	CSVGTGTNVNQPQHF
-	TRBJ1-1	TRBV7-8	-	TGTGCCAGCAGCTTAGTGTGGGCGTTGGACACTGAAGCTTTCTTT	CASSLVWALDTEAFF
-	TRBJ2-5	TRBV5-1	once	TGCGCCAGCAGCTTGGCTAAAAGCGTTGAGACCCAGTACTTC	CASSLAKSVETQYF
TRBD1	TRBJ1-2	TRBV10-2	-	TGCGCCAGCAGTTTCGACAGGGTAGCCTATGGCTACACCTTC	CASSFDRVAYGYTF
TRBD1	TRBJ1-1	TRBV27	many	TGTGCCAGCAGTAGGGGACAGGAAGCTTTCTTT	CASSRGQEAFF
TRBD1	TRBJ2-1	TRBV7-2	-	TGTGCCAGCAGCTTACAGGGGGCGCGTGGTGAGCAGTTCTTC	CASSLQGARGEQFF
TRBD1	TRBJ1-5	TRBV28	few	TGTGCCAGCAGTGGGGACAGGGGGCGTAGGAACAATCAGCCCCAGCATTTT	CASSGDRGRRNNQPQHF
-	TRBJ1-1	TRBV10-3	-	TGTGCCACACTAGAAGACCCGAAAGGCACTGAAGCTTTCTTT	CATLEDPKGTEAFF
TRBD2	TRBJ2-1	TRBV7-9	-	TGTGCCAGCGACGGGGGGTGGGAGAATGAGCAGTTCTTC	CASDGGWENEQFF
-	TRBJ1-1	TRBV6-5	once	TGTGCCAGCAGCATTCAGGGGAACACTGAAGCTTTCTTT	CASSIQGNTEAFF
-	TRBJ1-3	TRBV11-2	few	TGTGCCAGCAGCTTGGGGTGGGGACGGAACACTGGAAACACCATATATTTT	CASSLGWGRNTGNTIYF
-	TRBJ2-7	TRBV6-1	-	TGTGCCAGCAGTGAGGCTAGGGCCCACGAGCAGTACTTC	CASSEARAHEQYF
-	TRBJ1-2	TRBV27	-	TGTGCCACCAACGACAGGTTCTATGGCTACACCTTC	CATNDRFYGYTF
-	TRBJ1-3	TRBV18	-	TGTGCAACCCGGTCCTCCTCTGGAAACACCATATATTTT	CATRSSSGNTIYF
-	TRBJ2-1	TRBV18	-	TGTGCCAGCTCACCAGATCATCGGGATGAGCAGTTCTTC	CASSPDHRDEQFF
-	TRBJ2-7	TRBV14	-	TGTGCCAGCAGCCAAGATTTCGAGCAGTACTTC	CASSQDFEQYF
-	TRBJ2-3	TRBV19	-	TGTGCCAGTAGTATTGGGTCCACAGATACGCAGTATTTT	CASSIGSTDTQYF